This TCR beta chain was identified in a study of T cell repertoires in cytomegalovirus infection. Across the study: Indications of both CMV infection and matching HLA type were provided by public TCR beta signatures. Study results and caveats: CMV-specific TCR beta clonotypes restricted by HLA-C were the ones dominating the ex vivo response.

TCRdb reprocessed the reads via MiXCR and lists one record per CDR3 protein. The data show nearly 650,000 distinct CDR3 sequences, approximately 24% seen once. This clonotype was picked up many times. The antigen is undetermined. The CDR3 sequence is 19 residues long. The ends lost 0 bases at V and 8 bases at J; junction bases unmatched: 19. The germline V gene encodes CDR1 MNHEY and CDR2 SVGAGI. What was sequenced was CD8+ T cells from PBMCs. The clonotype was recovered from a human donor in good health (CMV status not recorded). Some clones in this sample may be carry-over from other donors' samples. This chain joins TRBV6-5 and TRBJ1-1, with TRBD1 matching over 9 bases. The CDR3: CASSYSSMGRDRANTEAFF. DNA for the CDR3: TGTGCCAGCAGTTACTCTTCGATGGGCCGGGACAGGGCTAATACCGAAGCTTTCTTT.